This section outlines one T cell receptor (beta chain) sequence together with its context. What it binds is unknown. Compared with germline, one end of the junction differs, possibly owing to a read error. RNA served as the template for amplifying TCR beta CDR3 regions. HTBI primers were employed in first-round RT-PCR, then a second-round multiplex PCR followed. Using its own MiXCR run on the multiplex PCR reads, TCRdb lists one record per CDR3 protein. The sample holds over 150,000 distinct CDR3 sequences, 30% to 45% seen once. Orbital computed tomography and thyroid ultrasound, along with TRAb, serum thyroxine and clinical symptoms, underpinned diagnosis. As the starting material, approximately 10 ml of fresh peripheral blood yielded the PBMCs. The CDR3 extends over 13 amino acids. Germline V gene sequence: CDR1 ENHRY, CDR2 SYGVKD. The data originate from a study of Graves' ophthalmopathy and Graves' hyperthyroidism.

Study observations and caveats: Most thyroid-expanded clonotypes exceeding 0.001 frequency were also found in blood.

The gene calls are TRBV10-3 and TRBJ2-2, with D perhaps TRBD1 or TRBD2 (5 bases each). Specimen: peripheral blood. This receptor was obtained from a woman in her thirties or forties with Graves' ophthalmopathy. The CDR3 reads CAIRREGTGELFF. In DNA form, the CDR3 reads TGTGCCATCAGGCGAGAGGGGACCGGGGAACTGTTTTTT.